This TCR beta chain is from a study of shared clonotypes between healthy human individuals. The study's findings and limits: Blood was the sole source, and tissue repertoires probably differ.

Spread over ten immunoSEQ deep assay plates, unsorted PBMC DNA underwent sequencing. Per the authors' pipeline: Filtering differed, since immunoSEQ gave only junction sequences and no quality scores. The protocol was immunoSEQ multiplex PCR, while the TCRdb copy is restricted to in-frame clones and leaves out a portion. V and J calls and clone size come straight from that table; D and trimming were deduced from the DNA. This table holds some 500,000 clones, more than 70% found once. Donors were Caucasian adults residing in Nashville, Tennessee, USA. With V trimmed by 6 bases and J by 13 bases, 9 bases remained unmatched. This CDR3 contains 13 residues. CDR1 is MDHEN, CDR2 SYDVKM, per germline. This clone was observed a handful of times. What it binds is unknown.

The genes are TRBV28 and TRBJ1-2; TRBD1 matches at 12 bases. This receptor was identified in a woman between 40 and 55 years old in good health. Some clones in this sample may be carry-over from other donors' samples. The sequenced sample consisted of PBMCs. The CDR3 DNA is TGTGCCAGCAGGGGACAGGGGGCACGGGGAAGCACCTTC. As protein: CASRGQGARGSTF.